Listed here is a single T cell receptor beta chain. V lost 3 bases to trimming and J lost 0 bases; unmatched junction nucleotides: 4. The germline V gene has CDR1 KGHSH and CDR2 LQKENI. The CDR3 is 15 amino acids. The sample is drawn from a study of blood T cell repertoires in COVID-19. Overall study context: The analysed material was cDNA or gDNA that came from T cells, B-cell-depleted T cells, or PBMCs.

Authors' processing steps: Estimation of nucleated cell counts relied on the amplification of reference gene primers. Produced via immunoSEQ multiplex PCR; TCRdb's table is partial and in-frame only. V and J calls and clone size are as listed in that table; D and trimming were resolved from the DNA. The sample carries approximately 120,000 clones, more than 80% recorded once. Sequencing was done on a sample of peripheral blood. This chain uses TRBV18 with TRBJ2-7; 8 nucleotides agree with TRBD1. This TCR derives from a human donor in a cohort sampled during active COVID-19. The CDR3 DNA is TGTGCCAGCTCACCCTTGACAGGGGTCTCCTACGAGCAGTACTTC. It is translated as CASSPLTGVSYEQYF.